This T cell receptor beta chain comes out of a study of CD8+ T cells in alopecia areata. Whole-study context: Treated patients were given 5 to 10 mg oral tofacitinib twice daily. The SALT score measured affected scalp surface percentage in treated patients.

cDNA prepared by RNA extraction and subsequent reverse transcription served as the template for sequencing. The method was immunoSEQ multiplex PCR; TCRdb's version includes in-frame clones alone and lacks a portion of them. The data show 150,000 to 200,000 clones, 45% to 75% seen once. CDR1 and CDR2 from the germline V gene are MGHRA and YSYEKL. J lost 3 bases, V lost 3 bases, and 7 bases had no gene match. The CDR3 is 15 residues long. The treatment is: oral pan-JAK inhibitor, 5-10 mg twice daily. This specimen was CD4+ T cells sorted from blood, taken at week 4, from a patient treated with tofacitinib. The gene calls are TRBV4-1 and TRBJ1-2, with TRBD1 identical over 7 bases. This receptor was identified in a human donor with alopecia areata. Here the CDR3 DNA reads TGCGCCAGCAGCCACCCGGAAAGGGGGCACTATGGCTACACCTTC. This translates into CASSHPERGHYGYTF.